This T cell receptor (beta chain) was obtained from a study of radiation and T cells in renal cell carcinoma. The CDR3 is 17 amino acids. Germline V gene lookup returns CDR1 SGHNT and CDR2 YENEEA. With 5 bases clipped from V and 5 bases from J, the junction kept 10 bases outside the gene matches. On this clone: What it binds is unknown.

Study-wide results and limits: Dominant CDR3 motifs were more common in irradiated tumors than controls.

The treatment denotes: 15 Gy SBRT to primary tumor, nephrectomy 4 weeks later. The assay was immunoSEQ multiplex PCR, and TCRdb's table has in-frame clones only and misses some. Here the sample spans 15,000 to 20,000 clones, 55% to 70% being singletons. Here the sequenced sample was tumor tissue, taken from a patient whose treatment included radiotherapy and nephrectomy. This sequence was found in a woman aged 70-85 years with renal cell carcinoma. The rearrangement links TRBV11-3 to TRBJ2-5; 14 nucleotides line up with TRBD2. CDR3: CASSPGGGTSGSETQYF. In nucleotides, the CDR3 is TGTGCCAGCAGCCCGGGAGGCGGGACTAGCGGGAGCGAGACCCAGTACTTC. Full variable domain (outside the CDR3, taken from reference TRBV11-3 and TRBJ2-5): EAGVVQSPRYKIIEKKQPVAFWCNPISGHNTLYWYLQNLGQGPELLIRYENEEAVDDSQLPKDRFSAERLKGVDSTLKIQPAELGDSAVYLCASSPGGGTSGSETQYFGPGTRLLVL.